This T cell receptor beta chain originates from a study of blood T cell repertoires in COVID-19 (dated by TCRdb to about 2020). Describing the broader study: Samples covering the acute and convalescent phases of COVID-19 were provided by collaborators in the United States, Italy and Spain. Subjects who had been exposed to COVID-19, were actively infected with it, or had recovered from it provided the deeply sampled blood TCRbeta repertoires that made up the dataset. The repertoires were made available in a free public database intended to serve as a resource for research on the immune response to SARS-CoV-2. The samples were drawn from the first 160 participants of the ongoing ImmuneRACE study and from 1,254 subjects provided by 6 global collaborators. The prospective study material was composed of cDNA or gDNA derived from T cells, B-cell-depleted T cells, or PBMCs. Where HLA class I and class II types were available, the types were taken from metadata supplied by the sample provider, not from assay-based typing. A de-identified subject ID, COVID-19 status, age in years and sex were almost always included in the sample metadata.

The paper's findings and limits, for the study overall: The quantity of clinical and demographic metadata differed by source and by participant and was supplied without curation.

Trimmed from V: 0 bases; trimmed from J: 6 bases; junction bases lacking a gene match: 4. Taken from cysteine to phenylalanine, the CDR3 has 15 residues. Of the read, only the CDR3 DNA is kept; its 45 bases are in frame from base 1. The germline V gene encodes CDR1 LGHNA and CDR2 YNFKEQ. As for this clone: Its antigen is not yet known. One base away there is no much larger clone; base qualities are not given.

TCRbeta CDR3 regions were amplified from genomic DNA using the immunoSEQ Assay, a bias-controlled multiplex PCR. On the study's bioinformatics: Within the assay, amplification of reference gene primers was used to estimate how many nucleated cells each sample contained. To quantify the absolute abundance of each unique TCRbeta CDR3 rearrangement, sequence reads were collapsed and filtered. For each sample, productive Simpson clonality was calculated as the square root of Simpson's diversity index over productive rearrangements. In its TCRdb copy, this immuneACCESS table keeps in-frame sequences only and misses some clones. Where compared with another copy, unresolved V genes explain less than half of these, and the others have no known cause. V, J and clone size reflect that table, while D and trimming were determined from the DNA. The table for this sample lists fewer than 200,000 clones; around 84% of them were counted only once. The ten largest clonotypes hold 2.5% to 3.5% of the sample.

Each collaborating institution followed its own protocols to collect whole blood in K2EDTA tubes. Collaborator samples were shipped for TCRbeta analysis as frozen whole blood, isolated PBMCs, or DNA extracted from either sample type. Sequenced input: peripheral blood. This chain is built from TRBV4-2 and TRBJ1-5; a stretch of 8 junction bases matches TRBD1. The receptor comes from a man aged 35 to 55 with active or convalescent COVID-19. DNA sequence: TGTGCCAGCAGCCAAGATGGGACAGGATTTCAGCCCCAGCATTTT. Its translation reads: CASSQDGTGFQPQHF.